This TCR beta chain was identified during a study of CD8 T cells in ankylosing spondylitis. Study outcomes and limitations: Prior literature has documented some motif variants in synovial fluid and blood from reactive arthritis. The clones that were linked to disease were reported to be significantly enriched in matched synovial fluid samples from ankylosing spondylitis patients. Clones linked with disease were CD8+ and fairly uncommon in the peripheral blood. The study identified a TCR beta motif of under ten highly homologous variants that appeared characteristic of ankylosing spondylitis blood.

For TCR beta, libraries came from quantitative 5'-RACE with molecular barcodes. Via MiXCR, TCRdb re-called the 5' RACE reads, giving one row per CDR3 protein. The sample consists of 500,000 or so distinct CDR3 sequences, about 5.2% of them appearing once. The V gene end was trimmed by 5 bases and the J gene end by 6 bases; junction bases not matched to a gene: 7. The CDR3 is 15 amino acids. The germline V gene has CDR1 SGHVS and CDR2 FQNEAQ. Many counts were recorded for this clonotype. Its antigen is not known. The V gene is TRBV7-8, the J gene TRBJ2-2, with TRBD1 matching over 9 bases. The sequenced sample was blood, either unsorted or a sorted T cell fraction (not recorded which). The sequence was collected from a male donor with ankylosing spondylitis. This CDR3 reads CASSLPQGAAGELFF. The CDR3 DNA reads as TGTGCCAGCAGCCTTCCACAGGGGGCGGCCGGGGAGCTGTTTTTT.